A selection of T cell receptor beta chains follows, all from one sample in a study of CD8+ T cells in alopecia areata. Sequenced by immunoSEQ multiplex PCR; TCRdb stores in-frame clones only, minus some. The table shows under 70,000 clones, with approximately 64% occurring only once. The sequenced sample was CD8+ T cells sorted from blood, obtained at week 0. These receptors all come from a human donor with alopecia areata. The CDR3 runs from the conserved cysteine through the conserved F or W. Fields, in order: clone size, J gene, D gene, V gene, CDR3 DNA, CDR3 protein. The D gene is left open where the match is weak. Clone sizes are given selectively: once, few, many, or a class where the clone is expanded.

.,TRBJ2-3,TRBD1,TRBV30,TGTGCCTGGAGCGTCCGACCGGGACAGGGGAGGGATACGCAGTATTTT,CAWSVRPGQGRDTQYF
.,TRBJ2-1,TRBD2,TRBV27,TGTGCCAGCAGTTTCAGCGGGGAAGTTTACAATGAGCAGTTCTTC,CASSFSGEVYNEQFF
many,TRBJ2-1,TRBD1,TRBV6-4,TGTGCCAGCAGTGACTCAGGGACAGACTCCTACAATGAGCAGTTCTTC,CASSDSGTDSYNEQFF
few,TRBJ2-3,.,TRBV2,TGTGCCAGCAGTGAGCTACGAACAGATACGCAGTATTTT,CASSELRTDTQYF
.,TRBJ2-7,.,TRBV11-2,TGTGCCAGCAGCTTAGATGTCGAGCAGTACTTC,CASSLDVEQYF
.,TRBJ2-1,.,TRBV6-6,TGTGCCAGCGAAGGGGGATCCTACAATGAGCAGTTCTTC,CASEGGSYNEQFF
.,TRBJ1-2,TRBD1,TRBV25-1,TGTGCCAGCAGCGAAGGGGGGACAGGGGGCTATGGCTACACCTTC,CASSEGGTGGYGYTF
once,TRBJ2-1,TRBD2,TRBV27,TGTGCCAGCAGTTTATCGGGAATAGCGGGAACCAATGAGCAGTTCTTC,CASSLSGIAGTNEQFF
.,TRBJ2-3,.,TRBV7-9,TGTGCCAGCAGCTTAGCAGGGTTCGGAAAAACAGATACGCAGTATTTT,CASSLAGFGKTDTQYF
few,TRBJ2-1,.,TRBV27,TGTGCCAGCAGTTTGGGGACGGCCTACAATGAGCAGTTCTTC,CASSLGTAYNEQFF
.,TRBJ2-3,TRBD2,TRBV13,TGTGCCAGCAGCTCTAGCGGGCAAGCAGATACGCAGTATTTT,CASSSSGQADTQYF